Given below is one T cell receptor beta chain in context. Losses at the gene ends were 4 bases for V and 7 bases for J; bases not matched to a gene: 12. There are 15 residues in the CDR3. Germline lookup yields CDR1 MNHEY and CDR2 SVGAGI. The PCR was carried out with 60 Vbeta primers and 13 Jbeta primers. TCRdb's copy holds only in-frame clones and misses some; the assay was immunoSEQ multiplex PCR. The sample contains more than 110,000 clones, roughly 70% of which appear only once. These data originate in a study of cytomegalovirus exposure and HLA in healthy donors. The clonotype originates from a man younger than 45 in good health and CMV-seronegative. This rearrangement joins TRBV6-5 to TRBJ2-7; 8 bases match TRBD1. Sequenced: PBMCs. In nucleotides, the CDR3 is TGTGCCAGCAGTTGGATGGGCCAGGGGGCTCGGGAGCAGTACTTC. Amino acid sequence: CASSWMGQGAREQYF.